Described below is a single TCR beta chain sequence and its context. The sample belongs to a study of T cells in Graves' hyperthyroidism and ophthalmopathy. Using RNA transcripts as the source, TCR beta CDR3 regions were amplified. HTBI primers drove first-round RT-PCR of the TCR CDR3. MiXCR, applied by TCRdb to the multiplex PCR reads, yields one record per CDR3 protein. Of approximately 530,000 distinct CDR3 sequences listed, about 20% are singletons. CDR3 size: 15 residues. With V trimmed by 6 bases and J by 1 base, 5 bases remained unmatched. This sequence was found in a man aged 35 to 55 with Graves' ophthalmopathy. This chain joins TRBV12-3 or TRBV12-4 and TRBJ2-2; 7 nucleotides align to TRBD2. Sample: blood. The CDR3 DNA reads as TGTGCCAGCAGGGCGATAGCGGGGAACACCGGGGAGCTGTTTTTT. It specifies CASRAIAGNTGELFF.